This T cell receptor (beta chain) was found in a study of blood T cell repertoires in COVID-19. Across the whole study: Whether acute or convalescent, the COVID-19 samples came from the United States, Italy and Spain. Sample material is recorded as cDNA or gDNA derived from T cells, B-cell-depleted T cells, or PBMCs.

Original analysis: The authors estimated nucleated cell counts from reference gene primer amplification. Clones were sequenced by immunoSEQ multiplex PCR, and TCRdb holds only the in-frame ones, with some missing. That table supplies the V and J calls and clone size; D and trimming were determined from the DNA. The sample contains 170,000 or so clones, roughly 88% of which appear only once. This clone was observed a few times. The germline V gene encodes CDR1 MDHEN and CDR2 SYDVKM. This CDR3 is 14 amino acids long. Trimming cost V 8 bases and J 2 bases, with 13 bases left between them. Sequencing was performed on peripheral blood. The chain joins TRBV28 to TRBJ1-5; D is uncertain. This TCR was sampled from a woman aged 60 to 75 with acute or convalescent COVID-19. CDR3 protein: CASALGGGNQPQHF. In DNA form, the CDR3 reads TGTGCCAGCGCTTTGGGAGGCGGCAATCAGCCCCAGCATTTT.